Included here is one T cell receptor (beta chain) sequence, with context. Sequencing used immunoSEQ multiplex PCR; TCRdb keeps in-frame clones, though not all of them. The sample comprises 30,000 or so clones, about nine tenths of which are singletons, and 6.2% rests with the top ten. The data are from a study of T cell changes during pregnancy in multiple sclerosis. Per the germline V gene, CDR1 is SEHNR and CDR2 is FQNEAQ (reference sequence). The junction had 5 bases not matched to a gene; V was cut back by 6 bases and J by 3 bases. The CDR3 extends over 14 amino acids. Material: CD8+ T cells from peripheral blood mononuclear cells, obtained before pregnancy. J is TRBJ2-3 and V is TRBV7-9; 8 bases agree with TRBD1. This TCR was sampled from a female donor with multiple sclerosis, enrolled in a pregnancy study. This CDR3 is CASRTGVKTDTQYF. CDR3 DNA: TGTGCCAGCAGGACAGGGGTGAAAACAGATACGCAGTATTTT.